One and the same sample provided the 26 T cell receptor beta chains below, sequenced in a study of post-analysis software for immune sequencing data. Broader study findings: Patients carried a handful of TRBV segments more frequently than controls did, and TRBV5-6, TRBV5-1 and TRBV20-1 were among them.

Their antigens are not known. Included in the TCR beta cDNA libraries were unique molecular identifiers. Using its own MiXCR run on the PCR reads, TCRdb lists one record per CDR3 protein. Of about 400,000 distinct CDR3 sequences detected, around 37% appear once; the ten largest clones hold 13%. Sequencing used blood. Every receptor here comes from a girl between 10 and 17 years old with multiple sclerosis.

In its sample, this clonotype was seen a few times. The chain carries TRBV12-3 or TRBV12-4 and TRBJ2-7, with D possibly being TRBD1 or TRBD2 (5 bases each). CDR3 length equals 15 residues. V lost 6 bases, J lost 0 bases, and 15 bases lay in between. CDR3 sequence: CASSFGTASSYEQYF. The CDR3 DNA reads TGTGCCAGCAGCTTCGGGACGGCGAGCTCCTACGAGCAGTACTTC.

The chain links TRBV27 to TRBJ2-1; D ambiguous. The CDR3 contains 13 residues. The germline gives CDR1 MNHEY, CDR2 SMNVEV (reference sequence). V was pared by 6 bases and J by 8 bases, with 14 bases between. CDR3 nucleotides: TGTGCCAGCAGCTTTATGGCAGACGATGAGCAGTTCTTC. Translating gives CASSFMADDEQFF.

This clonotype turned up a few times. The V gene is TRBV7-6, the J gene TRBJ2-1, with 11 bases aligning to TRBD2. The CDR3 sequence is 15 residues long. Per the germline V gene, CDR1 is SGHVS and CDR2 is FNYEAQ. The V gene end was trimmed by 5 bases and the J gene end by 5 bases; junction bases not matched to a gene: 5. CDR3 nucleotides: TGTGCCAGCAGCAGGGGACTAGCGGCCCACAATGAGCAGTTCTTC. It codes for CASSRGLAAHNEQFF.

This clonotype was seen repeatedly, ten times or more. The chain employs TRBV10-3 and TRBJ2-7; TRBD1 is a possible D gene (6 bases). Germline CDR1 reads ENHRY; CDR2 reads SYGVKD. V was trimmed by 0 bases and J by 3 bases, leaving 9 bases between them. This CDR3 has 14 amino acids. CDR3 loop: CAISESKDSYEQYF. The CDR3 nucleotides read TGTGCCATCAGTGAGTCCAAGGACAGCTACGAGCAGTACTTC.

This clonotype was observed a few times. V usage is TRBV3-1 and J usage is TRBJ1-5, with 10 positions matching TRBD1. The length of the CDR3 is 16 residues. Germline V CDR1 and CDR2: LGHDT, YNNKEL (reference sequence). The trim removed 0 bases at V and 6 bases at J, leaving 5 bases unmatched. CDR3 nucleotide sequence: TGTGCCAGCAGCCAAGATGGGACAGGGGTCGTTCAGCCCCAGCATTTT. Its translation: CASSQDGTGVVQPQHF. Full variable domain (outside the CDR3, taken from reference TRBV3-1 and TRBJ1-5): DTAVSQTPKYLVTQMGNDKSIKCEQNLGHDTMYWYKQDSKKFLKIMFSYNNKELIINETVPNRFSPKSPDKAHLNLHINSLELGDSAVYFCASSQDGTGVVQPQHFGDGTRLSIL.

Notes on this clonotype: Sequence at one end of the junction differs from germline and may be a read error. J is TRBJ1-4 and V is TRBV20-1; possible D gene TRBD1, 5 bases. The length of the CDR3 is 15 residues. CDR1 is DFQATT and CDR2 is SNEGSKA in the germline V gene (reference sequence). The CDR3 is CSATGDGATNEKRFF. CDR3 DNA: TGCAGTGCTACCGGGGACGGTGCAACTAATGAAAAACGGTTTTTT.

V and J are TRBV21-1 and TRBJ2-7; no check of the table's D call, TRBD1, against the DNA was made. TRBJ2-5 explains the end of the DNA better; the J call may be wrong. TRBV21-1 is an annotated pseudogene. The CDR3 is 14 residues long. This chain's CDR3 is CAGSTGQGCETQYF. The CDR3 DNA is TGTGCCGGCAGCACCGGACAGGGCTGCGAGACCCAGTACTTC.

A few counts support this clonotype. The chain has TRBV6-6 and TRBJ1-1; a weak D match, TRBD1 (6 bases). Germline CDR1 reads MNHNY; CDR2 reads SVGAGI (reference sequence). Trimming removed 6 bases at V and 8 bases at J, with 22 bases between. This CDR3 spans 15 amino acids. CDR3 in amino acids: CASRPPQGKGPEAFF. The CDR3 DNA is TGTGCCAGCAGACCCCCACAGGGCAAGGGGCCCGAAGCTTTCTTT.

This clonotype occurred a few times. The rearrangement uses TRBV5-1 and TRBJ2-6, with 13 bases matching TRBD2. Germline V lookup: CDR1 SGHRS, CDR2 YFSETQ. This CDR3 region has 15 residues. Trimming cost V 6 bases and J 5 bases; bases outside gene matches: 2. CDR3 bases: TGCGCCAGCATGACTAGCGGGGGGAGGGCCAACGTCCTGACTTTC. It translates to CASMTSGGRANVLTF.

CDR3 sequence (DNA): TGCGCCAGCAGCGGAGGGACTAGCGGGGGGCCCACAGATACGCAGTATTTT. Protein sequence: CASSGGTSGGPTDTQYF. This sequence joins TRBV5-1 and TRBJ2-3; TRBD2 matches at 15 bases. The V segment lost 4 bases and the J segment 2 bases; nucleotides outside the gene matches: 5. The CDR3 sequence is 17 residues long. CDR1 is SGHRS and CDR2 is YFSETQ in the germline V gene.

The table lists this clonotype with a few counts. The CDR3 loop is CASSLPANTEAFF. CDR3 nucleotides: TGCGCCAGCAGTCTCCCGGCGAACACTGAAGCTTTCTTT. This sequence joins TRBV4-1 and TRBJ1-1; no clear D. Germline lookup yields CDR1 MGHRA and CDR2 YSYEKL. Trimming cost V 6 bases and J 1 base, with 9 bases left between them. The CDR3 totals 13 residues.

In nucleotides, the CDR3 is TGCAGTGCTAGACCCCTGACCGGGCCCCACACCTTC. As protein: CSARPLTGPHTF. This rearrangement joins TRBV20-1 to TRBJ1-2; D unclear. Germline V gene sequence: CDR1 DFQATT, CDR2 SNEGSKA (reference sequence). The CDR3 extends over 12 amino acids. V dropped 2 bases and J dropped 12 bases, with 16 bases sitting between them.

The rearrangement uses TRBV5-1 and TRBJ2-3; D gene unclear. The CDR3 consists of 13 residues. Trimming took off 7 bases at V and 1 base at J, with 10 bases between the two ends. Germline V gene lookup returns CDR1 SGHRS and CDR2 YFSETQ. The CDR3 DNA is TGCGCCAGCGAGGCACTCTGCACAGATACGCAGTATTTT. Its translation is CASEALCTDTQYF.

In DNA, the CDR3 is TGTGCCAGCAGCTTGGAAGCCTACGGGACTCAGTACAATGAGCAGTTCTTC. This codes for CASSLEAYGTQYNEQFF. This rearrangement joins TRBV5-5 to TRBJ2-1; possibly TRBD2 for D (6 bases). The germline V gene encodes CDR1 SGHKS and CDR2 YYEKEE (reference sequence). Trimming stripped 0 bases from V and 4 bases from J, with 17 bases between. The length of the CDR3 is 17 residues.

The chain links TRBV7-2 to TRBJ2-2; D gene ambiguous. This CDR3 region has 16 residues. CDR1 is SGHTA and CDR2 is FQGNSA in the germline V gene. Trimming cost V 3 bases and J 2 bases, with 13 bases left between them. Written as DNA, the CDR3 is TGTGCCAGCAGCTTCCGTAGACTGTCAAACACCGGGGAGCTGTTTTTT. Protein: CASSFRRLSNTGELFF.

The chain couples TRBV6-1 to TRBJ1-2; TRBD1 matches 9 bases. There are 15 residues in the CDR3. J was trimmed by 2 bases and V by 3 bases; bases with no gene match: 4. Germline loops: CDR1 MNHNS, CDR2 SASEGT. CDR3 sequence: CASSDGTGKNYGYTF. Written as DNA, the CDR3 is TGTGCCAGCAGTGATGGGACAGGGAAAAACTATGGCTACACCTTC.

This clonotype was seen more than once but under ten times. The chain recombines TRBV7-9 with TRBJ2-7, with D possibly matching TRBD2 (6 bases). This CDR3 has 16 residues. The germline V gene has CDR1 SEHNR and CDR2 FQNEAQ (reference sequence). The V and J ends lost 5 bases and 4 bases respectively, with 21 bases between them. CDR3 amino acids: CASSLWGDESGYEQYF. The CDR3 coding sequence is TGTGCCAGCAGCCTATGGGGGGACGAGAGCGGGTACGAGCAGTACTTC.

The chain couples TRBV29-1 to TRBJ2-7; maybe TRBD1 (6 bases). Trimming shortened V by 7 bases and J by 1 base, and 14 bases separated the two germline ends. Per the germline V gene, CDR1 is SQVTM and CDR2 is ANQGSEA. The CDR3 extends over 13 amino acids. CDR3 region: CSASTGASYEQYF. The CDR3 region has the DNA TGCAGCGCATCGACAGGAGCTTCCTACGAGCAGTACTTC.

This clonotype has a handful of counts. The chain combines TRBV20-1 with TRBJ2-1; D uncertain. CDR3 length: 12 residues. Germline loops: CDR1 DFQATT, CDR2 SNEGSKA (reference sequence). Trimming removed 7 bases from V and 0 bases from J, with 7 bases in between. The CDR3 reads CSVRSSYNEQFF. The CDR3 DNA reads TGCAGTGTTAGGAGCTCCTACAATGAGCAGTTCTTC.

This clonotype showed up just a few times. V gene TRBV14 combines with J gene TRBJ2-7; TRBD1 matches at 8 bases. The CDR3 contains 16 residues. V trimming: 2 bases; J trimming: 1 base; junction bases outside the gene matches: 7. CDR1 and CDR2 (germline): SGHDN, FVKESK. The CDR3 spells CASSQFRTGSSYEQYF. The CDR3 coding sequence is TGTGCCAGCAGCCAATTTCGGACAGGGTCTTCCTACGAGCAGTACTTC.

This clonotype occurred a few times. This sequence joins TRBV29-1 and TRBJ1-1, with a tentative D call TRBD1 (6 bases). Trimming cost V 2 bases and J 3 bases, with 13 bases left between them. The CDR3 is 14 residues long. Germline CDR1 is SQVTM and CDR2 is ANQGSEA. The CDR3 DNA follows: TGCAGCGTTGAAAGACAGGCTCTCGACACTGAAGCTTTCTTT. It codes for CSVERQALDTEAFF.

This clonotype was counted a few times. This chain connects TRBV5-5 to TRBJ2-4; D could derive from TRBD1 or TRBD2 (6 bases each). V lost 1 base, J lost 8 bases, and 22 bases lay in between. Germline V gene data show CDR1 as SGHKS and CDR2 as YYEKEE (reference sequence). This CDR3 is 17 amino acids long. This chain's CDR3 is CASSLRPVRGARDIQYF. In DNA, the CDR3 is TGTGCCAGCAGCTTGAGGCCAGTTAGGGGGGCCCGGGACATTCAGTACTTC.

This clonotype was seen only a few times. The rearrangement joins TRBV12-3 or TRBV12-4 to TRBJ2-3, with D possibly TRBD1 on 5 matching bases. The CDR3 loop spans 16 amino acids. With 3 bases removed from V and 0 bases from J, the gap between germline ends came to 13 bases. The chain's CDR3 is CASSFPQGESTDTQYF. The DNA of the CDR3 is TGTGCCAGCAGTTTTCCCCAGGGCGAGAGCACAGATACGCAGTATTTT.

This clonotype was observed many times. This rearrangement joins TRBV12-3 or TRBV12-4 to TRBJ2-7, with TRBD1 as a possible D gene (5 bases). The V and J ends lost 3 bases and 4 bases respectively, with 7 bases between them. CDR3 length: 12 residues. CDR3 sequence: CASSLGRYEQYF. CDR3 in DNA: TGTGCCAGCAGTTTGGGGCGGTACGAGCAGTACTTC.

This chain uses TRBV6-2 or TRBV6-3 with TRBJ2-3, with TRBD2 identical over 10 bases. The length of the CDR3 is 17 residues. CDR1 and CDR2 (germline): MNHEY, SVGEGT. Trimming removed 6 bases from V and 7 bases from J; junction bases left unmatched: 16. CDR3 nucleotides: TGTGCCAGCAGCCAGTCATTCGTTCCTAGCGGGGGCCATACGCAGTATTTT. It specifies CASSQSFVPSGGHTQYF.

This clonotype was found a few times. The chain joins TRBV7-2 to TRBJ2-1; a possible D gene is TRBD1 (6 bases). Trimming cost V 1 base and J 7 bases, with 14 bases left between them. Germline V CDR1 and CDR2: SGHTA, FQGNSA. The CDR3 is made up of 15 amino acids. The CDR3 sequence is CASSLEQGVWNEQFF. The CDR3, as DNA: TGTGCCAGCAGCTTAGAACAGGGAGTTTGGAATGAGCAGTTCTTC.